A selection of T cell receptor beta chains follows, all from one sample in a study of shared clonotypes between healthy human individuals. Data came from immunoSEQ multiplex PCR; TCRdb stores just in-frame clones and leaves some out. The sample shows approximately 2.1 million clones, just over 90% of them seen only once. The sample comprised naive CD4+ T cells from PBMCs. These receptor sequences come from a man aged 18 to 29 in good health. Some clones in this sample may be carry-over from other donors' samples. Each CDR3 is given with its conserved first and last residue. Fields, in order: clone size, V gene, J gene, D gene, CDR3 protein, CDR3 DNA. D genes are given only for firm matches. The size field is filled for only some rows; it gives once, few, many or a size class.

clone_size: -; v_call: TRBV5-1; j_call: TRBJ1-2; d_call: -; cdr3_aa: CASSLADGYYGYTF; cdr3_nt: TGCGCCAGCAGCTTGGCCGACGGATACTATGGCTACACCTTC
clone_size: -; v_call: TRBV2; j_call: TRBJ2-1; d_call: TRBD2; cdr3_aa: CASRGLAGVSYNEQFF; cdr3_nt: TGTGCCAGCAGGGGACTAGCGGGAGTTTCCTACAATGAGCAGTTCTTC
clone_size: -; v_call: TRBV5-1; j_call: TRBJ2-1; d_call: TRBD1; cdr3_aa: CASSPSTGVGEQFF; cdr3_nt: TGCGCCAGCAGCCCGTCGACAGGGGTTGGCGAGCAGTTCTTC
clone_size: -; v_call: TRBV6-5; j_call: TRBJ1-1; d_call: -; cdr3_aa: CASSYRGPNTEAFF; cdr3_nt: TGTGCCAGCAGTTATAGGGGACCAAACACTGAAGCTTTCTTT
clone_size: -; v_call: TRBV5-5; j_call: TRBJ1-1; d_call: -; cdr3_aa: CASSLVVALGNTEAFF; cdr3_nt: TGTGCCAGCAGCTTGGTAGTGGCCCTGGGTAACACTGAAGCTTTCTTT
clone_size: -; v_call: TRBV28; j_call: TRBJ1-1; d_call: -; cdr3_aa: CASIGSWGTEAFF; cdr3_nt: TGTGCCAGCATCGGGTCGTGGGGGACTGAAGCTTTCTTT
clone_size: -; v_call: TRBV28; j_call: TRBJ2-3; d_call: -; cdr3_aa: CASSLPTWTSTDTQYF; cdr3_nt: TGTGCCAGCAGTTTACCCACTTGGACTAGCACAGATACGCAGTATTTT
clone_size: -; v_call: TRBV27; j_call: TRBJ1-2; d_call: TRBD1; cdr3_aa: CASSQTGYGYTF; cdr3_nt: TGTGCCAGCAGTCAGACAGGGTATGGCTACACCTTC
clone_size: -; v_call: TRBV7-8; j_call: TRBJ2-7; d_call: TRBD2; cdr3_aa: CASSSGTRVVYEQYF; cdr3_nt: TGTGCCAGCAGCTCCGGGACTAGAGTTGTCTACGAGCAGTACTTC
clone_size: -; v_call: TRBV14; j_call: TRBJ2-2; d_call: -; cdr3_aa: CASRAIAANTGELFF; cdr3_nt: TGTGCCAGCAGGGCAATAGCGGCGAACACCGGGGAGCTGTTTTTT
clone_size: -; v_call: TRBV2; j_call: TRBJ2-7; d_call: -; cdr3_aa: CASSEGLASYEQYF; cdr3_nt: TGTGCCAGCAGTGAAGGGCTAGCGAGCTACGAGCAGTACTTC
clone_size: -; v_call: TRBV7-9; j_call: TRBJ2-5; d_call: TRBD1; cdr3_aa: CASSLGTGPQETQYF; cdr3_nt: TGTGCCAGCAGCCTGGGGACAGGGCCCCAAGAGACCCAGTACTTC
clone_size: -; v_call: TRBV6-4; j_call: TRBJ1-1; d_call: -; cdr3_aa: CASSDSGVDTEAFF; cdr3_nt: TGTGCCAGCAGTGACAGTGGGGTTGACACTGAAGCTTTCTTT
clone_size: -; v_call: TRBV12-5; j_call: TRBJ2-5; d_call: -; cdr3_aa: CASGSLGKATQETQYF; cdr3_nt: TGTGCTAGTGGTTCCCTCGGGAAGGCCACTCAAGAGACCCAGTACTTC
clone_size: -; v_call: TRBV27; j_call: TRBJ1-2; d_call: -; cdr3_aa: CASRSPGTGLDYGYTF; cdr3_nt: TGTGCCAGCAGATCTCCTGGGACCGGACTTGACTATGGCTACACCTTC
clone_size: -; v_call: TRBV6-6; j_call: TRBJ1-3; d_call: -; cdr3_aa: CASSFHPGTIYF; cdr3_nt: TGTGCCAGCAGTTTCCATCCGGGGACCATATATTTT
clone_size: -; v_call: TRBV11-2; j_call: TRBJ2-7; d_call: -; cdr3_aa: CASSLGGSLAYEQYF; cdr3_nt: TGTGCCAGCAGCTTAGGGGGTAGCCTAGCCTACGAGCAGTACTTC
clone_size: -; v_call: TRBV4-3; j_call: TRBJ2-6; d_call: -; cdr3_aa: CASSQDGGQANVLTF; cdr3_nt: TGCGCCAGCAGCCAAGATGGGGGCCAAGCCAACGTCCTGACTTTC
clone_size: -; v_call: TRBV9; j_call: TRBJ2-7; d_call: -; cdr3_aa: CASSVVPGDGEQYF; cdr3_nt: TGTGCCAGCAGCGTAGTTCCGGGAGATGGCGAGCAGTACTTC
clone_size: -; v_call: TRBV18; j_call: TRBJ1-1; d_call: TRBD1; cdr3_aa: CASSLGQGNTEAFF; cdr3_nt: TGTGCCAGCTCACTCGGACAGGGAAACACTGAAGCTTTCTTT
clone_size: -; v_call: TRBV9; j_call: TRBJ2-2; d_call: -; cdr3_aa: CASSPGRGWDTGELFF; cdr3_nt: TGTGCCAGCAGCCCCGGGCGGGGATGGGACACCGGGGAGCTGTTTTTT
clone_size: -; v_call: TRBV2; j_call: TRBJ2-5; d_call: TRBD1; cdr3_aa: CASSYDRGETQYF; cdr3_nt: TGTGCCAGCAGCTACGACAGGGGAGAGACCCAGTACTTC
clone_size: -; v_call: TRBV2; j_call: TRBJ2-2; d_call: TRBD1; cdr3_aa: CASYTGGYNTGELFF; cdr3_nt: TGTGCCAGCTATACAGGGGGCTATAACACCGGGGAGCTGTTTTTT
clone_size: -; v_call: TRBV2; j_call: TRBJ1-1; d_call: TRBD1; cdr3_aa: CASSETTGGAEAFF; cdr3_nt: TGTGCCAGCAGTGAGACGACAGGGGGAGCTGAAGCTTTCTTT
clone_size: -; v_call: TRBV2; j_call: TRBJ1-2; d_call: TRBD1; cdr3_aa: CASGGQPWNYGYTF; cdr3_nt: TGTGCCAGCGGGGGACAGCCTTGGAACTATGGCTACACCTTC
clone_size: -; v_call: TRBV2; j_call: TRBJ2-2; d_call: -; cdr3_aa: CASSTTGDRGSGELFF; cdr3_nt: TGTGCCAGCAGTACAACAGGTGACCGTGGATCCGGGGAGCTGTTTTTT
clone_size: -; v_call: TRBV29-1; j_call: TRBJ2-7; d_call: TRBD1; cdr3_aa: CSAQRGRDSTYEQYF; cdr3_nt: TGCAGCGCCCAAAGGGGTCGGGACAGCACCTACGAGCAGTACTTC
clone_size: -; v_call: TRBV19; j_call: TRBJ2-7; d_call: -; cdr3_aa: CASSLQGTTTYEQYF; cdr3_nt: TGTGCCAGTAGTTTGCAAGGGACAACAACCTACGAGCAGTACTTC
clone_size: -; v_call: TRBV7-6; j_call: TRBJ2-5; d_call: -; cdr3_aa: CASSLSGRWETQYF; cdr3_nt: TGTGCCAGCAGCCTTAGCGGCCGGTGGGAGACCCAGTACTTC
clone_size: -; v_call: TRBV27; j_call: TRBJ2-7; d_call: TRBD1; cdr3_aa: CATGKRTGVVHEQYF; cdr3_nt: TGTGCCACCGGAAAGAGAACAGGGGTAGTCCACGAGCAGTACTTC
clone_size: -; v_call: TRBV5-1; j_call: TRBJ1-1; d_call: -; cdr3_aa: CASSLSGGVNTEAFF; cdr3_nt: TGCGCCAGCAGCTTGTCGGGGGGCGTGAACACTGAAGCTTTCTTT
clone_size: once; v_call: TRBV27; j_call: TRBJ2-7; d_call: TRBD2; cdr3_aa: CASSLRGGRNHEQYF; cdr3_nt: TGTGCCAGCAGTTTAAGGGGCGGGAGGAACCACGAGCAGTACTTC
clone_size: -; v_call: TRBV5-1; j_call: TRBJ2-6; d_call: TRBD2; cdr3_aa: CASSLVAGDISGANVLTF; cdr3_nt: TGCGCCAGCAGCTTGGTAGCGGGCGACATCTCTGGGGCCAACGTCCTGACTTTC
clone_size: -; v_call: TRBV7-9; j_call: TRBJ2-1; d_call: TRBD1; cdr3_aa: CASSLVQGIREQFF; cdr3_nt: TGTGCCAGCAGCTTAGTACAGGGGATTCGTGAGCAGTTCTTC
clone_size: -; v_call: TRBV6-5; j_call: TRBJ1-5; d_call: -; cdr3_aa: CASSYAAGGNQPQHF; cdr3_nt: TGTGCCAGCAGTTACGCGGCGGGGGGCAATCAGCCCCAGCATTTT
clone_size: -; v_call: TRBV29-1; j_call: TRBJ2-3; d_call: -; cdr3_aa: CSVASKGSTDTQYF; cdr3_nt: TGCAGCGTTGCGTCCAAGGGGAGCACAGATACGCAGTATTTT
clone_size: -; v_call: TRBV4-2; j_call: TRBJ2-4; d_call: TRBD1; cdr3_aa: CASSRTGTGTNIQYF; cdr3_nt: TGTGCCAGCAGCCGGACTGGGACAGGGACGAACATTCAGTACTTC
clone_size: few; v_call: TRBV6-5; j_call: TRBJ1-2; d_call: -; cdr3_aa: CASSYYMSAAGSGYTF; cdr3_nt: TGTGCCAGCAGTTACTATATGTCTGCGGCCGGGAGTGGCTACACCTTC
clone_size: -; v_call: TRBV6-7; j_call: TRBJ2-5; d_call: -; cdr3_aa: CASPWHPLETQYF; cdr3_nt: TGTGCCAGCCCCTGGCACCCTTTGGAGACCCAGTACTTC
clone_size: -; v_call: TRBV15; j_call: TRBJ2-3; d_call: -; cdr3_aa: CATSTRQARGVGTDTQYF; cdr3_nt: TGTGCCACCAGCACCCGACAGGCCCGTGGTGTGGGCACAGATACGCAGTATTTT
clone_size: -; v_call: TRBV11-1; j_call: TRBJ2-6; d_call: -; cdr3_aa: CASRLGGANVLTF; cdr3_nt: TGTGCCAGCAGGCTGGGAGGGGCCAACGTCCTGACTTTC
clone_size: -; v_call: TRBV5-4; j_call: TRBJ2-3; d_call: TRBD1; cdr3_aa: CASSSFQGDTDTQYF; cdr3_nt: TGTGCCAGCAGCTCCTTTCAGGGGGATACAGATACGCAGTATTTT
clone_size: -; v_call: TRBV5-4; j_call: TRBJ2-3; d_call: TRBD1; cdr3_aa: CASSLDRVGVDGTQYF; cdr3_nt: TGTGCCAGCAGCCTCGACAGGGTGGGAGTGGATGGTACGCAGTATTTT
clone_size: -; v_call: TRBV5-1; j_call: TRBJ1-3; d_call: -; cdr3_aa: CASSLISGPSGNTIYF; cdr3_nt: TGCGCCAGCAGCTTGATATCTGGGCCCTCTGGAAACACCATATATTTT
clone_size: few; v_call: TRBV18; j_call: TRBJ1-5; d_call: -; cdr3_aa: CASSPGSNQPQHF; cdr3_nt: TGTGCCAGCTCACCAGGCAGCAATCAGCCCCAGCATTTT
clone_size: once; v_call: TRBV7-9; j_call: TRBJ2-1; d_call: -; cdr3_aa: CASTRTSYNEQFF; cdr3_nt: TGTGCCAGCACTAGGACCTCCTACAATGAGCAGTTCTTC
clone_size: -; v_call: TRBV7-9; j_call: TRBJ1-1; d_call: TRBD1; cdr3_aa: CASSRFRGTGTNTEAFF; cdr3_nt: TGTGCCAGCAGCCGATTCCGTGGGACAGGGACGAACACTGAAGCTTTCTTT
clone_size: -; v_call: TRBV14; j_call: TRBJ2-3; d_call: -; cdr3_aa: CASSHGDTQYF; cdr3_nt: TGTGCCAGCAGCCACGGAGATACGCAGTATTTT
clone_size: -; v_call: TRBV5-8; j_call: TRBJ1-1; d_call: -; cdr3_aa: CASSLVGSVALGTEAFF; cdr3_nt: TGTGCCAGCAGCTTGGTTGGTTCGGTGGCCCTGGGGACTGAAGCTTTCTTT
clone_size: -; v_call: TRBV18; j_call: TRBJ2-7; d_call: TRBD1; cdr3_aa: CASSPAGTGRNEQYF; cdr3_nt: TGTGCCAGCTCACCGGCCGGGACAGGGAGGAACGAGCAGTACTTC
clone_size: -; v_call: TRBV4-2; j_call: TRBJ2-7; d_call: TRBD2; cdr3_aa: CASSQRLAEPSQKYF; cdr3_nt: TGTGCCAGCAGCCAGAGACTAGCGGAGCCAAGCCAGAAGTACTTC
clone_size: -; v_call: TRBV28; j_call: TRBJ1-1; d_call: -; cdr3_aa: CASTQPGRNTEAFF; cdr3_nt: TGTGCCAGCACACAACCGGGACGTAACACTGAAGCTTTCTTT
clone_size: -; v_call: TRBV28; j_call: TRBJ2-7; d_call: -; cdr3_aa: CASSLRAGAYEQYF; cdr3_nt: TGTGCCAGCAGTTTACGGGCAGGGGCGTACGAGCAGTACTTC
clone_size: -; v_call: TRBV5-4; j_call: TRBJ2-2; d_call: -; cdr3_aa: CASSLGSPGELFF; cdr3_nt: TGTGCCAGCAGCTTGGGATCCCCCGGGGAGCTGTTTTTT
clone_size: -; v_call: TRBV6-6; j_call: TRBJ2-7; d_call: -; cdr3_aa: CASSPGAAYEQYF; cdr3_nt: TGTGCCAGCAGCCCAGGCGCAGCCTACGAGCAGTACTTC
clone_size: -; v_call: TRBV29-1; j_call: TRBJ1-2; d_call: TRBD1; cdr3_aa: CSVTDRGRGNYGYTF; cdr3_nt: TGCAGCGTTACGGACAGGGGGCGAGGTAACTATGGCTACACCTTC
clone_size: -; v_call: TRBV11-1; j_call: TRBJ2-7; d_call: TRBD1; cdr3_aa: CASSKRDRGPYEQYF; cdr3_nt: TGTGCCAGCAGCAAACGGGACAGGGGACCCTACGAGCAGTACTTC
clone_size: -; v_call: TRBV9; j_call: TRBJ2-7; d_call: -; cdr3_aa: CASSPSPLHEQYF; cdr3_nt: TGTGCCAGCAGCCCCTCCCCACTCCACGAGCAGTACTTC
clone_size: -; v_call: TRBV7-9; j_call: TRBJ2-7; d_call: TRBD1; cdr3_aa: CASSSMTGLNEQYF; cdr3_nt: TGTGCCAGCAGCTCGATGACAGGGTTGAACGAGCAGTACTTC
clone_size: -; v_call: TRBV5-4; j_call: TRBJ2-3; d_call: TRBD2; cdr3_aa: CASSSLAGSDTQYF; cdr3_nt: TGTGCCAGCAGCTCACTAGCGGGGTCAGATACGCAGTATTTT